The 21 T cell receptor beta chains below were found in one sample sequenced in a study of T-cell reconstitution after alpha-beta-depleted transplantation in children. The TCRbeta library incorporated unique molecular identifiers. In TCRdb, the PCR reads were re-called with MiXCR into one record per CDR3 protein. This table has 300,000 to 350,000 distinct CDR3 sequences, approximately 20% appearing once. The material was PBMCs, mostly from graft donor cells, obtained 180 days after TCRalphabeta/CD19-depleted stem cell transplant. The receptors were sampled from a male patient younger than 18 who had a stem cell transplant for acute lymphoblastic leukemia, so the T cells may come from the graft donor.

The V call is TRBV4-1, the J call TRBJ2-1; 8 nucleotides line up with TRBD2. The V gene end was trimmed by 1 base and the J gene end by 6 bases; junction bases not matched to a gene: 11. CDR1 is MGHRA and CDR2 is YSYEKL in the germline V gene. The CDR3 totals 17 residues. CDR3 DNA sequence: TGCGCCAGCAGCCAAGCGACCGGGACTAGAGTTGGCAATGAGCAGTTCTTC. Its translation is CASSQATGTRVGNEQFF.

This clonotype was seen a handful of times. The rearrangement uses TRBV5-1 and TRBJ2-2, with a tentative D call TRBD2 (6 bases). The germline V gene encodes CDR1 SGHRS and CDR2 YFSETQ. This CDR3 has 15 amino acids. V was clipped by 0 bases and J by 4 bases, with 10 bases between them. CDR3 protein: CASSLVGGGTGELFF. CDR3 DNA sequence: TGCGCCAGCAGCTTGGTGGGAGGCGGCACCGGGGAGCTGTTTTTT.

The rearrangement links TRBV12-3 or TRBV12-4 to TRBJ1-1, with D unclear. CDR3 size: 11 residues. V lost 5 bases to trimming and J lost 8 bases, with 9 bases between them. CDR3 sequence: CASSPSDEAFF. CDR3 sequence (DNA): TGTGCCAGCAGTCCTTCTGACGAAGCTTTCTTT.

This clonotype was found many times. This sequence joins TRBV5-1 and TRBJ1-4; 10 bases line up with TRBD1. Per the germline V gene, CDR1 is SGHRS and CDR2 is YFSETQ. This CDR3 has 14 residues. V lost 4 bases, J lost 5 bases, and 2 bases stayed unmatched. The CDR3 region has the DNA TGCGCCAGCAGCCCGGGACAGGGGAATGAAAAACTGTTTTTT. Translated, it gives CASSPGQGNEKLFF.

This clonotype was picked up a small number of times. The rearrangement links TRBV27 to TRBJ2-3, with D tentatively TRBD2 (5 bases). V was trimmed by 5 bases and J by 3 bases, leaving 18 bases between them. The germline gives CDR1 MNHEY, CDR2 SMNVEV (reference sequence). This CDR3 has 16 amino acids. The DNA for the CDR3 is TGTGCCAGCAGTATCAGTGGGAGTTTTTGGACAGATACGCAGTATTTT. Protein product: CASSISGSFWTDTQYF.

This rearrangement joins TRBV3-1 to TRBJ2-7; 9 nucleotides align to TRBD2. CDR1 and CDR2 (germline): LGHDT, YNNKEL (reference sequence). V dropped 4 bases and J dropped 6; count of bases not matched to a gene: 7. This CDR3 has 14 amino acids. Here the CDR3 reads CASSLTSGHVEQYF. CDR3 bases: TGTGCCAGCAGCCTCACTAGCGGGCACGTCGAGCAGTACTTC.

The rearrangement uses TRBV15 and TRBJ2-7, with D possibly being TRBD1 (5 bases). Trimming removed 1 base from V and 2 bases from J, with 12 bases in between. The CDR3 loop spans 15 amino acids. Germline assignment: CDR1 LNHNV and CDR2 YYDKDF (reference sequence). CDR3 in amino acids: CATSRASKGTYEQYF. DNA of the CDR3: TGTGCCACCAGCAGAGCCTCGAAGGGGACCTACGAGCAGTACTTC.

This chain uses TRBV18 with TRBJ2-1, with 10 bases aligning to TRBD2. CDR1 and CDR2 from the germline V gene are KGHSH and LQKENI. V gave up 6 bases and J gave up 7 bases; unmatched junction bases: 9. This CDR3 has 15 residues. Written as DNA, the CDR3 is TGTGCCAGCTCTTCACCCGCTAGCGGGAGAAATGAGCAGTTCTTC. It encodes CASSSPASGRNEQFF.

Ten or more counts support this clonotype. The chain couples TRBV12-3 or TRBV12-4 to TRBJ2-1, with 9 bases aligning to TRBD2. This CDR3 has 14 amino acids. Losses at the gene ends were 3 bases for V and 14 bases for J; bases not matched to a gene: 11. DNA for the CDR3: TGTGCCAGCAGTTTGGCGGGAGGGCCTAAGTTTGAGTTCTTC. As protein: CASSLAGGPKFEFF.

This clonotype was counted between two and nine times. This chain joins TRBV12-3 or TRBV12-4 and TRBJ1-5, with 10 positions matching TRBD1. The CDR3 has 16 residues. J lost 2 bases, V lost 6 bases, and 7 bases had no gene match. The CDR3 is CASSWDRGVGNQPQHF. DNA for the CDR3: TGTGCCAGCAGCTGGGACAGGGGCGTGGGCAATCAGCCCCAGCATTTT.

The chain joins TRBV5-1 to TRBJ2-7, with 10 bases aligning to TRBD2. CDR1 is SGHRS and CDR2 is YFSETQ in the germline V gene. Unmatched junction bases numbered 6, after V lost 1 base and J lost 5 bases. The CDR3 length is 15 residues. The CDR3 coding sequence is TGCGCCAGCAGCTTGACTAGCGGGATCTCGAACGAGCAGTACTTC. Encoded protein: CASSLTSGISNEQYF.

The chain is built from TRBV29-1 and TRBJ1-2; D gene uncertain. The V and J ends lost 3 bases and 8 bases respectively, with 10 bases between them. This CDR3 is built from 11 residues. Germline V gene lookup returns CDR1 SQVTM and CDR2 ANQGSEA. CDR3 coding DNA: TGCAGCGTTGACGAGGGTTTAGGCTACACCTTC. Protein product: CSVDEGLGYTF.

The J gene is TRBJ2-1, the V gene TRBV5-1, with D tentatively TRBD1 (5 bases). V lost 2 bases to trimming and J lost 6 bases, with 18 bases between them. CDR3 length: 16 residues. Per germline, CDR1 SGHRS and CDR2 YFSETQ. The CDR3 sequence is CASSFPARGAINEQFF. The CDR3 DNA sequence: TGCGCCAGCAGCTTCCCTGCCCGTGGGGCTATCAATGAGCAGTTCTTC.

This chain joins TRBV12-3 or TRBV12-4 and TRBJ2-1; D unresolved. The CDR3 has 11 amino acids. V was clipped by 6 bases and J by 10 bases, with 10 bases between them. The CDR3 reads CASSHSEEQFF. The DNA of the CDR3 is TGTGCCAGCAGCCACTCAGAGGAGCAGTTCTTC.

This clonotype was observed once. V and J are TRBV4-1 and TRBJ2-5; 13 bases map to TRBD2. The trim removed 0 bases at V and 5 bases at J, leaving 12 bases unmatched. The germline CDR1 and CDR2 sequences are MGHRA and YSYEKL. CDR3 length: 19 residues. CDR3 region: CASSQDMGLAGPEWETQYF. In DNA, the CDR3 is TGCGCCAGCAGCCAAGATATGGGACTAGCGGGACCGGAATGGGAGACCCAGTACTTC.

This clonotype was detected only a few times. This rearrangement joins TRBV20-1 to TRBJ2-7, with 11 bases fitting TRBD2. The CDR3 totals 14 residues. In germline, CDR1 is DFQATT, CDR2 SNEGSKA (reference sequence). V was pared by 3 bases and J by 4 bases, with 5 bases of the junction left unmatched. The CDR3 spells CSASSLAGGYEQYF. The CDR3 DNA follows: TGCAGTGCTAGTTCTTTAGCGGGAGGGTACGAGCAGTACTTC.

Comments on this clonotype: Being one base from a much bigger clone, this may be a read error. The rearrangement links TRBV12-3 or TRBV12-4 to TRBJ2-3, with D tentatively TRBD1 (7 bases). The CDR3 consists of 15 residues. Trimming stripped 5 bases from V and 8 bases from J, with 20 bases between. CDR3 amino acids: CASSLGGGSPGTQYF. The CDR3 DNA reads TGTGCCAGCAGTCTAGGAGGGGGCTCGCCAGGTACGCAGTATTTT.

J is TRBJ2-5 and V is TRBV2, with a weak D call TRBD1 (6 bases). This CDR3 has 17 amino acids. The V end lost 4 bases, the J end lost 0 bases, and 18 bases lay between the germline ends. Germline CDR1 and CDR2: SNHLY and FYNNEI. The CDR3 sequence: CASSAGQILRYQETQYF. CDR3 in DNA: TGTGCCAGCAGTGCAGGACAGATTCTACGTTACCAAGAGACCCAGTACTTC.

The rearrangement links TRBV5-4 to TRBJ2-7; no definite D call. V was clipped by 3 bases and J by 2 bases, with 12 bases between them. Germline CDR1 is SGHNT and CDR2 is YYREEE (reference sequence). The CDR3 runs to 14 residues. The CDR3 protein is CASSSVPGPYEQYF. The DNA of the CDR3 is TGTGCCAGCAGCTCGGTTCCTGGGCCCTACGAGCAGTACTTC.

The CDR3 here is CSARKSGSNTGELFF. In DNA, the CDR3 is TGCAGTGCTAGAAAGAGCGGATCGAACACCGGGGAGCTGTTTTTT. The rearrangement joins TRBV20-1 to TRBJ2-2, with D maybe TRBD2 (5 bases). V was cut by 2 bases and J by 0 bases, with 10 bases left in between. This CDR3 spans 15 amino acids. Germline V gives CDR1 DFQATT, CDR2 SNEGSKA (reference sequence).

This clonotype was counted a few times. This rearrangement joins TRBV4-1 to TRBJ2-1; TRBD2 matches 8 bases. The CDR3 contains 18 residues. J was trimmed by 10 bases and V by 3 bases; bases with no gene match: 20. Germline CDR1 is MGHRA and CDR2 is YSYEKL. The CDR3, as DNA: TGCGCCAGCAGCCACCCCCCGGGAGGGACTAGTCGACGGGGGGAGCAGTTCTTC. Translating it yields CASSHPPGGTSRRGEQFF.